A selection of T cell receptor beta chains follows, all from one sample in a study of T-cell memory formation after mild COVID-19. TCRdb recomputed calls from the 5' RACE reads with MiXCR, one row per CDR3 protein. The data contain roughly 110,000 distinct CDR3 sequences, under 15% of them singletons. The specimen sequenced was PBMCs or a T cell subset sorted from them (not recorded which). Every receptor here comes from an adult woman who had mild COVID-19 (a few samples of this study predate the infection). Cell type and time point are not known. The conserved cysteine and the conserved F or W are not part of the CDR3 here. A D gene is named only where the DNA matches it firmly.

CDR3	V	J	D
ASSWSGSNTGELF	TRBV9	TRBJ2-2	-
ASSVGTDANNEQF	TRBV9	TRBJ2-1	-
ASSVDGAGLQY	TRBV9	TRBJ2-4	-
ASSQDERHRSYNEQF	TRBV4-2	TRBJ2-1	-
SARVWREGGDEQY	TRBV20-1	TRBJ2-7	TRBD2
ASSLNGQGYGYT	TRBV5-1	TRBJ1-2	TRBD1
ASSLVGLTIPNNEQF	TRBV7-8	TRBJ2-1	-
ASSSGQFTFRDSPLH	TRBV28	TRBJ1-6	TRBD1
ASSSTGTSTGELF	TRBV7-6	TRBJ2-2	-
ASTLTDSSYEQY	TRBV7-9	TRBJ2-7	-
SVETHGGYEQY	TRBV29-1	TRBJ2-7	-
ASSLDPPGTGSYEQY	TRBV7-8	TRBJ2-7	-
ASSQDLAGAPDTQY	TRBV3-1	TRBJ2-3	TRBD2
ASSPQGASSYNSPLH	TRBV6-5	TRBJ1-6	TRBD1
ASSYSLLLAGGPISGANVLT	TRBV6-5	TRBJ2-6	TRBD2
ASSLGDGGYT	TRBV5-1	TRBJ1-2	-
ASSLTTGNQPQH	TRBV5-6	TRBJ1-5	-
ASSSSLAGNEQF	TRBV7-9	TRBJ2-1	TRBD2
ASSVGQAGGPTGELF	TRBV9	TRBJ2-2	TRBD2
SVERARGGNYEQY	TRBV29-1	TRBJ2-7	-
ASSVLGTGDYEQY	TRBV6-1	TRBJ2-7	TRBD1
ASSPLGLAGVGWQETQY	TRBV5-4	TRBJ2-5	TRBD2
ASSPWETDTQY	TRBV18	TRBJ2-3	-